The sequence of this T cell receptor (beta chain) was determined in a study of CD8 T cells in Susac syndrome. Sequencing targeted TCR beta in T cells from blood (CD8+ and CD4+). TEMRA cells were FACS-enriched and CD8+ and CD4+ T cells negatively isolated. Germline-derived CDR1 and CDR2 are LNHNV and YYDKDF (reference sequence). There are 12 residues in the CDR3. Trimming shortened V by 5 bases and J by 8 bases, and 12 bases separated the two germline ends. RNA in amounts of roughly 0.5 to 1 ug was reverse transcribed with random hexamers. The method of amplification for TCR beta CDR3 was immunoSEQ multiplex PCR, covering 54 Vbeta and 13 Jbeta. TCRdb re-called the immunoSEQ multiplex PCR reads through MiXCR, storing one row per CDR3 protein. The sample includes about 69,000 distinct CDR3 sequences, 90% to 95% of them seen just once.

The rearrangement uses TRBV15 and TRBJ1-1, with D perhaps TRBD1 (6 bases). The TCR comes from a human donor with multiple sclerosis. Specimen: CD8+ T cells from PBMCs. This CDR3 reads CATSRTGTEAFF. The CDR3 bases are TGTGCCACCAGCCGCACCGGGACAGAAGCTTTCTTT.